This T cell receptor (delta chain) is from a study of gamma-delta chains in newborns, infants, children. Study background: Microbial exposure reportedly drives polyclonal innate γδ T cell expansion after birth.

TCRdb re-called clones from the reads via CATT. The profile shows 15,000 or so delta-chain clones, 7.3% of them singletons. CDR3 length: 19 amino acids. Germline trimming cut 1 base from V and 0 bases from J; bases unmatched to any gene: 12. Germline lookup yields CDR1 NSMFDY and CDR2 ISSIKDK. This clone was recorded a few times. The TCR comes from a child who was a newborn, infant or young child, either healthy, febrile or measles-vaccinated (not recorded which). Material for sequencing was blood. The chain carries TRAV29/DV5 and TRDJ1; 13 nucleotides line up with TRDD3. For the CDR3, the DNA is TGTGCAGCAAGCTACTACTGGGGGATACGAAGGAGTCACACCGATAAACTCATCTTT. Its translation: CAASYYWGIRRSHTDKLIF.